Presented here are 20 T cell receptor beta chains from one specimen sequenced in a study of blood T cell repertoires in COVID-19. Method: immunoSEQ multiplex PCR; TCRdb's copy keeps in-frame clones and lacks some. Of about 390,000 clones listed, approximately 87% are singletons. Sequenced material: peripheral blood. The receptors stem from an older woman with COVID-19, enrolled during active disease.

V and J are TRBV10-3 and TRBJ1-2; D gene ambiguous. The V end lost 2 bases, the J end lost 8 bases, and 9 bases lay between the germline ends. Germline CDR1 ENHRY, CDR2 SYGVKD. The CDR3 consists of 12 residues. The CDR3 sequence is CAISEGGYGYTF. CDR3 nucleotides: TGTGCCATCAGTGAGGGCGGGTACGGCTACACCTTC.

The chain combines TRBV3-1 (or the pseudogene TRBV3-2) with TRBJ1-1; D uncertain. The CDR3 covers 13 residues. Deletions cut 1 base from V and 4 bases from J, with 7 bases between. Germline V gene data show CDR1 as LGHDT and CDR2 as YNNKEL (reference sequence). CDR3 DNA: TGTGCCAGCAGCCAAGCCGGGGTCACTGAAGCTTTCTTT. Residues: CASSQAGVTEAFF.

The gene calls are TRBV15 and TRBJ2-2; 7 bases agree with TRBD1. V gave up 0 bases and J gave up 4 bases; unmatched junction bases: 14. Germline lookup yields CDR1 LNHNV and CDR2 YYDKDF (reference sequence). This CDR3 is 19 amino acids long. The CDR3 protein is CATSRDKRETGPFTGELFF. The CDR3 region has the DNA TGTGCCACCAGCAGAGATAAAAGAGAGACAGGGCCCTTCACCGGGGAGCTGTTTTTT.

This chain joins TRBV28 and TRBJ1-2; D is ambiguous. The CDR3 consists of 15 residues. The V gene's germline CDR1 is MDHEN and CDR2 SYDVKM. Trimming removed 2 bases at V and 4 bases at J, with 14 bases between. The CDR3 region has the DNA TGTGCCAGCAGTTTAATCGGCAGACTCGTCTATGGCTACACCTTC. It specifies CASSLIGRLVYGYTF.

The genes are TRBV25-1 and TRBJ2-1, with D possibly being TRBD2 (6 bases). The germline V and J ends were trimmed by 1 base and 10 bases, with 14 bases remaining between them. The CDR3 is 14 amino acids. The germline gives CDR1 MGHDK, CDR2 SYGVNS. CDR3 DNA sequence: TGTGCCAGCAGTGAATTTGGAAGGGAGGAGGAGCAGTTCTTC. This gives the protein CASSEFGREEEQFF.

The chain joins TRBV3-1 (or the pseudogene TRBV3-2) to TRBJ2-7; 8 bases align to TRBD1. This CDR3 region has 13 residues. Trimming cost V 4 bases and J 5 bases; bases outside gene matches: 4. The germline CDR1 and CDR2 sequences are LGHDT and YNNKEL (reference sequence). The CDR3 sequence is CASSRTGRDEQYF. In DNA, the CDR3 is TGTGCCAGCAGCCGGACAGGGCGCGACGAGCAGTACTTC.

The chain has TRBV3-1 (or the pseudogene TRBV3-2) and TRBJ2-3; the match to TRBD2 covers 15 bases. Germline trimming cut 3 bases from V and 5 bases from J; bases unmatched to any gene: 6. Germline CDR1 LGHDT, CDR2 YNNKEL (reference sequence). The CDR3 covers 17 residues. CDR3 region: CASSQGRTSGGGDTQYF. The CDR3 DNA follows: TGTGCCAGCAGCCAGGGACGGACTAGCGGGGGGGGAGATACGCAGTATTTT.

The chain employs TRBV6-6 and TRBJ1-5; 9 bases map to TRBD1. Trimming cost V 5 bases and J 3 bases; bases outside gene matches: 8. Germline CDR1 is MNHNY and CDR2 is SVGAGI (reference sequence). This CDR3 is built from 16 residues. CDR3 sequence: CASSPGQGPYNQPQHF. CDR3 coding DNA: TGTGCCAGCAGTCCAGGACAGGGGCCGTACAATCAGCCCCAGCATTTT.

The V and J genes are TRBV5-4 and TRBJ2-5; D is perhaps TRBD1 (5 bases). Germline-derived CDR1 and CDR2 are SGHNT and YYREEE (reference sequence). The CDR3 has 13 residues. V dropped 2 bases and J dropped 5 bases, with 10 bases sitting between them. CDR3 nucleotides: TGTGCCAGCAGCTTCAGGGTGGAGGAGACCCAGTACTTC. It encodes CASSFRVEETQYF.

This chain joins TRBV19 and TRBJ1-4; D may be TRBD1 (6 bases). The CDR3 is 19 residues long. Germline CDR1 reads LNHDA; CDR2 reads SQIVND (reference sequence). Trimming removed 4 bases from V and 0 bases from J, with 21 bases in between. CDR3 sequence reads: CASSKGQGIWSPTNEKLFF. In DNA, the CDR3 is TGTGCCAGTAGTAAGGGCCAGGGGATATGGAGCCCAACTAATGAAAAACTGTTTTTT. The full variable domain, rest sourced from reference TRBV19 and TRBJ1-4, is DGGITQSPKYLFRKEGQNVTLSCEQNLNHDAMYWYRQDPGQGLRLIYYSQIVNDFQKGDIAEGYSVSREKKESFPLTVTSAQKNPTAFYLCASSKGQGIWSPTNEKLFFGSGTQLSVL.

The V call is TRBV19, the J call TRBJ2-5; tentative D call: TRBD1 (6 bases). This CDR3 is built from 13 residues. Germline CDR1 is LNHDA and CDR2 is SQIVND (reference sequence). V dropped 1 base and J dropped 5 bases, with 8 bases sitting between them. In nucleotides, the CDR3 is TGTGCCAGTAGTATAGTTGGGGGCGAGACCCAGTACTTC. It codes for CASSIVGGETQYF.

This sequence joins TRBV6-2 or TRBV6-3 and TRBJ1-6, with D possibly matching TRBD1 (6 bases). V dropped 3 bases and J dropped 5 bases, with 14 bases sitting between them. CDR1 MNHEY and CDR2 SVGEGT come from the germline V gene. This CDR3 is built from 16 residues. CDR3 nucleotide sequence: TGTGCCAGCAGTTATAGGGGGAAAACTAATAATTCACCCCTCCACTTT. Its translation: CASSYRGKTNNSPLHF.

The CDR3 sequence is CASSFDSVLSGNTIYF. In DNA form, the CDR3 reads TGCGCCAGCAGCTTTGACAGCGTCTTATCTGGAAACACCATATATTTT. The V call is TRBV5-1, the J call TRBJ1-3; possible D gene TRBD1, 5 bases. In germline, CDR1 is SGHRS, CDR2 YFSETQ. CDR3 length: 16 amino acids. Trimming pared 2 bases from V and 1 base from J, leaving 13 bases between.

This chain connects TRBV7-3 to TRBJ2-7, with 7 positions matching TRBD1. V was pared by 1 base and J by 3 bases, with 6 bases of the junction left unmatched. There are 15 residues in the CDR3. Germline V gene data show CDR1 as SGHTA and CDR2 as FQGTGA. The CDR3 DNA reads as TGTGCCAGCAGCTTAAGACAGGGACAGATCTACGAGCAGTACTTC. It specifies CASSLRQGQIYEQYF.

The gene calls are TRBV18 and TRBJ1-4; 9 bases are shared with TRBD1. There are 15 residues in the CDR3. The V gene's germline CDR1 is KGHSH and CDR2 LQKENI. V shed 6 bases and J 7 bases; nucleotides not matched to a gene: 9. The CDR3 sequence is CASSANRGLSEKLFF. CDR3 DNA: TGTGCCAGCTCGGCGAACAGGGGGCTGAGTGAAAAACTGTTTTTT.

The V and J genes are TRBV4-2 and TRBJ2-3, with D uncertain. Trimming pared 1 base from V and 5 bases from J, leaving 16 bases between. The CDR3 is 16 amino acids. The V gene's germline CDR1 is LGHNA and CDR2 YNFKEQ. Here the CDR3 reads CASSQGSVGFEDTQYF. Written as DNA, the CDR3 is TGTGCCAGCAGCCAAGGGAGCGTTGGTTTCGAAGATACGCAGTATTTT.

The chain carries TRBV7-3 and TRBJ2-3; 12 bases fit TRBD1. The CDR3 loop spans 15 amino acids. CDR1 and CDR2 from the germline V gene are SGHTA and FQGTGA. Germline trimming cut 1 base from V and 5 bases from J; bases unmatched to any gene: 1. This chain's CDR3 is CASSLRDRGLDTQYF. The CDR3 nucleotides read TGTGCCAGCAGCTTAAGGGACAGGGGGCTAGATACGCAGTATTTT.

The V call is TRBV7-9, the J call TRBJ2-7, with 13 bases lining up with TRBD2. J was trimmed by 5 bases and V by 4 bases; bases with no gene match: 11. The germline gives CDR1 SEHNR, CDR2 FQNEAQ (reference sequence). The CDR3 covers 17 residues. This CDR3 is CASSSPPGLAGRNEQYF. The CDR3 DNA reads as TGTGCCAGCAGCTCCCCTCCGGGACTAGCGGGGAGAAACGAGCAGTACTTC.

V usage is TRBV9 and J usage is TRBJ1-4; 8 bases agree with TRBD1. Germline V gene data show CDR1 as SGDLS and CDR2 as YYNGEE. CDR3 length equals 14 residues. V lost 4 bases and J lost 7; bases outside the gene matches: 6. CDR3 protein: CASSRGQGSEKLFF. CDR3 DNA sequence: TGTGCCAGCAGCCGTGGACAGGGAAGTGAAAAACTGTTTTTT.

This clone was found once. The chain links TRBV7-9 to TRBJ1-2, with 8 bases aligning to TRBD1. Germline-derived CDR1 and CDR2 are SEHNR and FQNEAQ (reference sequence). The CDR3 loop spans 15 amino acids. V shed 5 bases, J shed 4 bases, and the junction held 9 bases outside the gene matches. This CDR3 reads CASSPMTGVSYGYTF. Written as DNA, the CDR3 is TGTGCCAGCAGCCCAATGACAGGGGTTTCCTATGGCTACACCTTC.